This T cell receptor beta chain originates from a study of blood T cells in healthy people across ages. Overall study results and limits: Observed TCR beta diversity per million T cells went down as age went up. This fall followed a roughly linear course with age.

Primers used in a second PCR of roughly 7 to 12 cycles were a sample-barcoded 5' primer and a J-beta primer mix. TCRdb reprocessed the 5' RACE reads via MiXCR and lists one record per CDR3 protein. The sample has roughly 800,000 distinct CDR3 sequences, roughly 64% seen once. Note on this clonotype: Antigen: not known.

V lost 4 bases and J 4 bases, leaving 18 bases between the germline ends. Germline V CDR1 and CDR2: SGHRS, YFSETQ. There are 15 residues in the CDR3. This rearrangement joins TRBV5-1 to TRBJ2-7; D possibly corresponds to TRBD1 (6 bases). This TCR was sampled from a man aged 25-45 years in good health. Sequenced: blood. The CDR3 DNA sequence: TGCGCCAGCAGCCACGGACAGTTCCTCTTTTACGAGCAGTACTTC. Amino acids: CASSHGQFLFYEQYF.